This passage covers 14 T cell receptor beta chains from one sample sequenced in a study of T cells in Graves' hyperthyroidism and ophthalmopathy. RNA transcripts yielded amplified TCR beta CDR3 regions. TCR CDR3 regions were first amplified by RT-PCR with HTBI primers. Via MiXCR, TCRdb re-called the multiplex PCR reads, giving one row per CDR3 protein. The table lists some 600,000 distinct CDR3 sequences, 46% of them singletons. The sequenced sample was peripheral blood or thyroid tissue (not recorded which). The receptors were gathered from a woman aged 18-29 years with Graves' hyperthyroidism.

J is TRBJ2-1 and V is TRBV7-8, with D possibly TRBD2 on 5 matching bases. The germline V and J ends were trimmed by 3 bases and 4 bases, with 13 bases remaining between them. The CDR3 loop spans 15 amino acids. Germline values: CDR1 SGHVS, CDR2 FQNEAQ. In nucleotides, the CDR3 is TGTGCCAGCAGCTTCGTAGGCGGGCTGTACAATGAGCAGTTCTTC. Encoded protein: CASSFVGGLYNEQFF.

The rearrangement uses TRBV5-8 and TRBJ1-2; D ambiguous. Germline V gene sequence: CDR1 SGHTS, CDR2 YDEGEE. The length of the CDR3 is 13 residues. V was pared by 1 base and J by 3 bases, with 7 bases between. CDR3 sequence: CASSLTQDYGYTF. CDR3 bases: TGTGCCAGCAGCTTGACGCAGGACTATGGCTACACCTTC.

As to this clonotype: This clone may be a read error of a much larger clone one base away. The rearrangement uses TRBV7-9 and TRBJ1-3; maybe TRBD1 (5 bases). Germline-derived CDR1 and CDR2 are SEHNR and FQNEAQ (reference sequence). The CDR3 loop spans 16 amino acids. The DNA of the CDR3 is TGTGCCAGCAGTGAAGCAGAAGGGGCGTTGGGAAACAACATATATTTT. Encoded protein: CASSEAEGALGNNIYF.

The CDR3 protein is CASSQYSYTGELFF. The CDR3 DNA is TGCGCCAGCAGCCAATATAGCTACACCGGGGAGCTGTTTTTT. This chain uses TRBV10-1 with TRBJ2-2; D unresolved. V lost 6 bases and J lost 3, with 11 bases in between. Germline-derived CDR1 and CDR2 are WNHNN and SYGVQD (reference sequence). This CDR3 comprises 14 residues.

This clonotype was observed many times. The chain joins TRBV10-3 to TRBJ1-6; 8 bases are a match to TRBD1. V gave up 3 bases and J gave up 10 bases; unmatched junction bases: 8. The CDR3 loop spans 15 amino acids. CDR1 is ENHRY and CDR2 is SYGVKD in the germline V gene. The CDR3 nucleotides read TGTGCCATCAGTGATCGACAGGGGAGTGAATCACCCCTCCACTTT. It codes for CAISDRQGSESPLHF.

In DNA form, the CDR3 reads TGTGCCAGCAGCCGCACCGGGCAGGACGGTTCACCCCTCCACTTT. Amino acids: CASSRTGQDGSPLHF. V usage is TRBV7-9 and J usage is TRBJ1-6, with D hard to call. Germline V lookup: CDR1 SEHNR, CDR2 FQNEAQ (reference sequence). The CDR3 sequence is 15 residues long. V was clipped by 5 bases and J by 9 bases, with 17 bases between them.

Points on this clonotype: A much larger clone differs from this one at a single base, so this may be a read error. V and J are TRBV29-1 and TRBJ2-3; D remains unclear. There are 13 residues in the CDR3. Germline V CDR1 and CDR2: SQVTM, ANQGSEA. V gave up 2 bases and J gave up 1 base, with 7 bases separating them. In nucleotides, the CDR3 is TGCAGCGTTGAATTGGTCGGCACAGATACGCAGTATTTT. It translates to CSVELVGTDTQYF.

This CDR3 reads CANSLQGGVISGYTF. CDR3 in DNA: TGTGCCAATTCCCTACAGGGAGGCGTGATCTCTGGCTACACCTTC. The rearrangement links TRBV19 to TRBJ1-2; D is perhaps TRBD1 (6 bases). This CDR3 comprises 15 residues. Per the germline V gene, CDR1 is LNHDA and CDR2 is SQIVND (reference sequence). Trimming removed 10 bases from V and 7 bases from J, with 25 bases in between.

This clonotype was recorded many times. This rearrangement joins TRBV19 to TRBJ1-5; D unresolved. The CDR3 is made up of 12 amino acids. The V and J ends lost 5 bases and 9 bases respectively, with 11 bases between them. In germline, CDR1 is LNHDA, CDR2 SQIVND (reference sequence). CDR3 region: CASSPQLWPQHF. CDR3 coding DNA: TGTGCCAGTAGTCCCCAGTTGTGGCCCCAGCATTTT. The entire variable domain, with the rest obtained from reference TRBV19 and TRBJ1-5, is as follows: DGGITQSPKYLFRKEGQNVTLSCEQNLNHDAMYWYRQDPGQGLRLIYYSQIVNDFQKGDIAEGYSVSREKKESFPLTVTSAQKNPTAFYLCASSPQLWPQHFGDGTRLSIL.

This chain connects TRBV10-3 to TRBJ1-1; D is possibly TRBD1 (5 bases). V shed 10 bases and J shed 2 bases, with 17 bases lying between them. This CDR3 comprises 14 residues. CDR1 is ENHRY, CDR2 SYGVKD, per germline. The CDR3 loop reads CASTPWGLNTEAFF. The CDR3 DNA reads TGTGCCAGCACCCCATGGGGACTTAACACTGAAGCTTTCTTT.

A note on this clonotype: A much bigger clone sits one base away, suggesting this may be a read error. The rearrangement joins TRBV15 to TRBJ1-2, with 7 bases aligning to TRBD1. Germline V CDR1 and CDR2: LNHNV, YYDKDF (reference sequence). The CDR3 consists of 17 residues. The CDR3 is CATGRRQGIFSNYGYTF. Here the CDR3 DNA reads TGTGCCACCGGCAGGAGACAGGGAATCTTTTCTAACTATGGCTACACCTTC.

This clonotype was observed a single time. The rearrangement uses TRBV7-2 and TRBJ1-4, with D possibly TRBD1 on 6 matching bases. From germline, CDR1 is SGHTA and CDR2 FQGNSA. This CDR3 region has 14 residues. V shed 3 bases and J shed 8 bases, with 13 bases lying between them. Here the CDR3 reads CASSLGATGEKLFF. The DNA for the CDR3 is TGTGCCAGCAGCTTGGGGGCTACTGGGGAAAAACTGTTTTTT.

The gene calls are TRBV7-3 and TRBJ2-2, with 10 bases lining up with TRBD1. In germline, CDR1 is SGHTA, CDR2 FQGTGA. V lost 5 bases to trimming and J lost 6 bases; unmatched junction nucleotides: 3. CDR3 length: 14 residues. CDR3 amino acids: CASSATGGPGELFF. CDR3 nucleotides: TGTGCCAGCAGCGCGACAGGGGGCCCCGGGGAGCTGTTTTTT.

The chain uses TRBV25-1 and TRBJ2-3; D might be TRBD1 (6 bases). CDR3 length: 16 residues. V was pared by 4 bases and J by 2 bases, with 16 bases between. CDR1 and CDR2 (germline): MGHDK, SYGVNS. CDR3 sequence: CASSVGQTYLTDTQYF. CDR3 sequence (DNA): TGTGCCAGCAGTGTCGGACAGACCTACCTCACAGATACGCAGTATTTT. Variable domain in full (rest from reference TRBV25-1 and TRBJ2-3): EADIYQTPRYLVIGTGKKITLECSQTMGHDKMYWYQQDPGMELHLIHYSYGVNSTEKGDLSSESTVSRIRTEHFPLTLESARPSHTSQYLCASSVGQTYLTDTQYFGPGTRLTVL.